The 5 T cell receptor beta chains below were found in one sample sequenced in a study of blood T cell repertoires in COVID-19. Sequencing used immunoSEQ multiplex PCR; TCRdb keeps in-frame clones, though not all of them. The sample lists fewer than 300,000 clones; approximately 85% were seen once. Sequencing used peripheral blood. The source is a human donor in a cohort sampled during active COVID-19.

This chain joins TRBV7-9 and TRBJ2-7; D gene unclear. V lost 1 base and J 1 base, leaving 11 bases between the germline ends. Per the germline V gene, CDR1 is SEHNR and CDR2 is FQNEAQ (reference sequence). This CDR3 comprises 15 residues. The DNA of the CDR3 is TGTGCCAGCAGCTTAGACTCGGCTAGTTCCTACGAGCAGTACTTC. It specifies CASSLDSASSYEQYF.

The V gene is TRBV4-3, the J gene TRBJ2-1; D possibly corresponds to TRBD2 (6 bases). In germline, CDR1 is LGHNA, CDR2 YSLEER. The ends were cut back, 0 bases at V and 7 bases at J, with 13 bases in the middle. The CDR3 has 15 amino acids. This chain's CDR3 is CASSQERASGNEQFF. CDR3 coding DNA: TGCGCCAGCAGCCAAGAAAGGGCGAGCGGGAATGAGCAGTTCTTC.

The J gene is TRBJ2-7, the V gene TRBV6-2 or TRBV6-3; D may be TRBD2 (5 bases). Germline values: CDR1 MNHEY, CDR2 SVGEGT. V lost 5 bases to trimming and J lost 3 bases, with 11 bases between them. The CDR3 extends over 13 amino acids. The CDR3, as DNA: TGTGCCAGCAGTCGAAGCGGAGACTACGAGCAGTACTTC. It encodes CASSRSGDYEQYF.

The chain is built from TRBV10-3 and TRBJ2-7; 8 bases are a match to TRBD2. The CDR3 loop spans 13 amino acids. The V and J ends lost 5 bases and 5 bases, in that order; junction bases with no gene match: 5. Looked up from germline, CDR1 is ENHRY and CDR2 is SYGVKD. The CDR3 nucleotides read TGTGCCATCAGTCAGCGGGAGCCCCACGAGCAGTACTTC. This gives the protein CAISQREPHEQYF.

This clone was detected only once. The chain carries TRBV7-8 and TRBJ2-4; TRBD1 agrees at 8 bases. With V trimmed by 3 bases and J by 6 bases, 7 bases remained unmatched. The CDR3 is made up of 15 amino acids. Per germline, CDR1 SGHVS and CDR2 FQNEAQ. The CDR3: CASSLTGVFGNIQYF. The CDR3 DNA is TGTGCCAGCAGCTTGACAGGGGTGTTCGGAAACATTCAGTACTTC.